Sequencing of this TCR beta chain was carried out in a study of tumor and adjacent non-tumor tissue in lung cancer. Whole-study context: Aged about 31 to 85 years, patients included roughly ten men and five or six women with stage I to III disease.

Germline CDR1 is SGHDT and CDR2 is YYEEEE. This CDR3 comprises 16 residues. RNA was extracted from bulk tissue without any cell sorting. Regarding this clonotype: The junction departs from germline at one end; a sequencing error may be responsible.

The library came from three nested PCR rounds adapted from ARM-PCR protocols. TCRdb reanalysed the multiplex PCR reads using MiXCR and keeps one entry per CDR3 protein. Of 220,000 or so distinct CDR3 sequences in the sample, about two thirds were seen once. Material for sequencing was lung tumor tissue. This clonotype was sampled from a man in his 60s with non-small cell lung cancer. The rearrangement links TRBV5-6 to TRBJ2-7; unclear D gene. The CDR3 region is CASNHQTATTNYEHYF. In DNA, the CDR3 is TGTGCCAGTAACCATCAGACCGCCACAACTAACTACGAGCACTACTTC.